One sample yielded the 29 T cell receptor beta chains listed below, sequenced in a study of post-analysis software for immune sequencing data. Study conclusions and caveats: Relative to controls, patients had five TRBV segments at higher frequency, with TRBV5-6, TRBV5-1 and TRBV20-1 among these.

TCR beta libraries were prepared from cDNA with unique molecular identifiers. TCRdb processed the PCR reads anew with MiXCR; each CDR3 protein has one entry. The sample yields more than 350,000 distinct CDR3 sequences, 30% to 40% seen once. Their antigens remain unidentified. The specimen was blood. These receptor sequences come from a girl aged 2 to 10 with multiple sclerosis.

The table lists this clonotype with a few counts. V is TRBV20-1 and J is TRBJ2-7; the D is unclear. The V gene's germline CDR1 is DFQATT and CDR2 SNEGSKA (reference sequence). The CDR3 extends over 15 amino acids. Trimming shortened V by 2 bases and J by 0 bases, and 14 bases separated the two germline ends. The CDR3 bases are TGCAGTGCTAGAACCTGGCAGACGAGCTCCTACGAGCAGTACTTC. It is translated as CSARTWQTSSYEQYF.

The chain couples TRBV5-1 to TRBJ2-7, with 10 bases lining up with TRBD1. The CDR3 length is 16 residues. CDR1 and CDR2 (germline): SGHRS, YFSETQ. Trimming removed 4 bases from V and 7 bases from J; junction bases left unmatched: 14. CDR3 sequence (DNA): TGCGCCAGCAGCCCATTAGGGACAGGGGTTTACAATGAGCAGTACTTC. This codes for CASSPLGTGVYNEQYF.

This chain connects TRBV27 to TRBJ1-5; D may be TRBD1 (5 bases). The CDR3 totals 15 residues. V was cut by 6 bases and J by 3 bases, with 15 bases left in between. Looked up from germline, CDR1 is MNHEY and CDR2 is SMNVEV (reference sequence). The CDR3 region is CASSPIGGDNQPQHF. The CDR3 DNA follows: TGTGCCAGCAGCCCAATCGGGGGGGACAATCAGCCCCAGCATTTT.

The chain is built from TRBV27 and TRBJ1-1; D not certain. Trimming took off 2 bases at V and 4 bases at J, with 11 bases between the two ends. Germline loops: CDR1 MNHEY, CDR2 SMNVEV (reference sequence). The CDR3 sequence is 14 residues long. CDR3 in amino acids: CASSLGSLGTEAFF. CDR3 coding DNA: TGTGCCAGCAGTTTAGGCAGCTTGGGCACTGAAGCTTTCTTT.

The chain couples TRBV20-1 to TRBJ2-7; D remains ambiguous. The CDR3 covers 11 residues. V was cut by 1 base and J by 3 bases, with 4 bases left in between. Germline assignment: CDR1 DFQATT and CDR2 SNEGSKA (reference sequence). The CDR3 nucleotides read TGCAGTGCTAGAGGACACTACGAGCAGTACTTC. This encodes CSARGHYEQYF.

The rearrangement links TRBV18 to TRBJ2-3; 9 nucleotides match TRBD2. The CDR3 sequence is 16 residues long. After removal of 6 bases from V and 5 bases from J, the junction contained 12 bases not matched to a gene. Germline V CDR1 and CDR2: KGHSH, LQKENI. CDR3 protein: CASSAQRGARGDTQYF. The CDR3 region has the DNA TGTGCCAGCTCTGCCCAGCGGGGGGCCCGTGGAGATACGCAGTATTTT. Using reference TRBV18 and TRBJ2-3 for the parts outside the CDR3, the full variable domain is NAGVMQNPRHLVRRRGQEARLRCSPMKGHSHVYWYRQLPEEGLKFMVYLQKENIIDESGMPKERFSAEFPKEGPSILRIQQVVRGDSAAYFCASSAQRGARGDTQYFGPGTRLTVL.

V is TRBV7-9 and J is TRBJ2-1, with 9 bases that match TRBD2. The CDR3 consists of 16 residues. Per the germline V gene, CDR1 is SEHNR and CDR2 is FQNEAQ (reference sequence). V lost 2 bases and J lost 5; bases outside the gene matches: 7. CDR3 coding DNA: TGTGCCAGCAGCTTACCTAGCGGGGCAGCCCACAATGAGCAGTTCTTC. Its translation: CASSLPSGAAHNEQFF. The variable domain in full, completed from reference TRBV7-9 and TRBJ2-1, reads DTGVSQNPRHKITKRGQNVTFRCDPISEHNRLYWYRQTLGQGPEFLTYFQNEAQLEKSRLLSDRFSAERPKGSFSTLEIQRTEQGDSAMYLCASSLPSGAAHNEQFFGPGTRLTVL.

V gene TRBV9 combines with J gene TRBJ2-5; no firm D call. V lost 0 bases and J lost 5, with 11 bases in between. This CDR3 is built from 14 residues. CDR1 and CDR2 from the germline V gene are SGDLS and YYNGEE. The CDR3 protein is CASSVEDSSETQYF. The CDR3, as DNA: TGTGCCAGCAGCGTAGAGGATAGCTCGGAGACCCAGTACTTC.

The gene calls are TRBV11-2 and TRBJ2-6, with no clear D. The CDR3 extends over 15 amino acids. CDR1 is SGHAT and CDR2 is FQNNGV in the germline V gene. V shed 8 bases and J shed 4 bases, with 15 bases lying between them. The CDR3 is CASATGVGGANVLTF. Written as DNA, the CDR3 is TGTGCCAGCGCGACGGGTGTGGGAGGGGCCAACGTCCTGACTTTC.

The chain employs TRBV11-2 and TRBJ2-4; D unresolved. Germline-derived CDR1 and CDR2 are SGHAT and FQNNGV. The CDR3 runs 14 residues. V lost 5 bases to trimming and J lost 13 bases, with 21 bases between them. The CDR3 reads CASSPIRVPLEQYF. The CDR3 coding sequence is TGTGCCAGCAGCCCAATTCGTGTCCCCTTAGAGCAGTACTTC.

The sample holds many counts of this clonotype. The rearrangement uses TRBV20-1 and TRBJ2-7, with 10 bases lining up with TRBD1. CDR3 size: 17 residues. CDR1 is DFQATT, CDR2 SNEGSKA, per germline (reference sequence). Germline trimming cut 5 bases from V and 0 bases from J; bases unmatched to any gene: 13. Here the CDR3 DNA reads TGCAGTGCTGTTCCGGGACAGGGGATCAGGGGCTCCTACGAGCAGTACTTC. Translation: CSAVPGQGIRGSYEQYF.

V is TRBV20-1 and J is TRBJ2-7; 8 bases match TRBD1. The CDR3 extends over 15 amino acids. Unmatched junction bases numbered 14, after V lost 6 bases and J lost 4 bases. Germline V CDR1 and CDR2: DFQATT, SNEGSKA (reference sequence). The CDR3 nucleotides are TGCAGTGCCAGTACCCCCGGACAGGGAGTTTACGAGCAGTACTTC. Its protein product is CSASTPGQGVYEQYF.

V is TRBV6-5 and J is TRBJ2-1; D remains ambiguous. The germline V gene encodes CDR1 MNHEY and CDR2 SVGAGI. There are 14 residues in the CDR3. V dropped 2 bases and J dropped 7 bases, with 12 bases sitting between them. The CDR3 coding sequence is TGTGCCAGCAGTTACAGTTCCCGTCGGAATGAGCAGTTCTTC. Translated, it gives CASSYSSRRNEQFF.

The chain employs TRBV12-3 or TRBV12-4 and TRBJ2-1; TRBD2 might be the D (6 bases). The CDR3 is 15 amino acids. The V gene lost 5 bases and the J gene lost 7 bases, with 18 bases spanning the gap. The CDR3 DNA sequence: TGTGCCAGCAGTGGGGACTGGGGCGCTAATAATGAGCAGTTCTTC. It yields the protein CASSGDWGANNEQFF.

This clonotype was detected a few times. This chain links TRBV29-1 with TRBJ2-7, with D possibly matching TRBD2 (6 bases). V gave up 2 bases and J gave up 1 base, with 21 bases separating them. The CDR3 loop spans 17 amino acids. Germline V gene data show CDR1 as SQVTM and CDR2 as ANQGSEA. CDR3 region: CSVEKWGGGYMSYEQYF. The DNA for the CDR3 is TGCAGCGTTGAAAAGTGGGGAGGCGGGTACATGTCCTACGAGCAGTACTTC.

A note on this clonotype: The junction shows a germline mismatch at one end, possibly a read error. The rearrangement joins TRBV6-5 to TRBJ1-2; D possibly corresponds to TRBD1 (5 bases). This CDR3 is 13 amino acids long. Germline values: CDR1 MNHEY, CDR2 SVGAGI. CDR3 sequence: CARSYSGNYGYTF. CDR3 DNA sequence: TGTGCCCGCAGTTACTCAGGGAACTATGGCTACACCTTC.

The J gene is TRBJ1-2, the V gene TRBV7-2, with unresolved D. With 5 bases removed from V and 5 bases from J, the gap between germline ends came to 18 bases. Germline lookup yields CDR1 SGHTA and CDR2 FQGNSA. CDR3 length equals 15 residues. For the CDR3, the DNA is TGTGCCAGCAGCCCCCCGCGTGACTCTGATTATGGCTACACCTTC. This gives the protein CASSPPRDSDYGYTF. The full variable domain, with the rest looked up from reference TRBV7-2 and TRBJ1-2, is GAGVSQSPSNKVTEKGKDVELRCDPISGHTALYWYRQSLGQGLEFLIYFQGNSAPDKSGLPSDRFSAERTGGSVSTLTIQRTQQEDSAVYLCASSPPRDSDYGYTFGSGTRLTVV.

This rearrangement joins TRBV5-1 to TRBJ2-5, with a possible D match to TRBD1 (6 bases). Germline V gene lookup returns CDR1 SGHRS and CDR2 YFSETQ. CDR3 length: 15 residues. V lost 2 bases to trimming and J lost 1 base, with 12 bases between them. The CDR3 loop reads CASSLATGFQETQYF. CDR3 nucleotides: TGCGCCAGCAGCTTAGCTACAGGGTTCCAAGAGACCCAGTACTTC.

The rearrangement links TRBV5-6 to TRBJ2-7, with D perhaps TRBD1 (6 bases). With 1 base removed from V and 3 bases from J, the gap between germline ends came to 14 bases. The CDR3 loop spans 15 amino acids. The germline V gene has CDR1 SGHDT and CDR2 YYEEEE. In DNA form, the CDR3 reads TGTGCCAGCAGCTTGCTTGGGACACGTTACTACGAGCAGTACTTC. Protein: CASSLLGTRYYEQYF.

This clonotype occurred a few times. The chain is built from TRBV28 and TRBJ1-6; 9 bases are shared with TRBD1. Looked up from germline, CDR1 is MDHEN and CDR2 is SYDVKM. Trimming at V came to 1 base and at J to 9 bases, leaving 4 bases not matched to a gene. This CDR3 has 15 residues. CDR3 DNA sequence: TGTGCCAGCAGTTTATCAGACAGGGGGGGTTCACCCCTCCACTTT. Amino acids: CASSLSDRGGSPLHF.

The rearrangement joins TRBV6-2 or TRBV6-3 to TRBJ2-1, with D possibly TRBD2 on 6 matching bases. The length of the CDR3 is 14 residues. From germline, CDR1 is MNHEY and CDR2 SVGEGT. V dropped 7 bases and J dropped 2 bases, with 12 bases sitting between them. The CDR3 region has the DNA TGTGCCAGCACTGTCGGGAGTCCCTACAATGAGCAGTTCTTC. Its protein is CASTVGSPYNEQFF.

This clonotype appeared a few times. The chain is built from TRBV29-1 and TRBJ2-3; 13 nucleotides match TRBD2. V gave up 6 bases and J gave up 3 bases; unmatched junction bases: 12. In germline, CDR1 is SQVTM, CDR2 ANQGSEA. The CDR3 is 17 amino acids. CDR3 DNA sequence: TGCAGCGTAGCCGGACTAGCGGGAGAAGGCCGGACAGATACGCAGTATTTT. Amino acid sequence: CSVAGLAGEGRTDTQYF.

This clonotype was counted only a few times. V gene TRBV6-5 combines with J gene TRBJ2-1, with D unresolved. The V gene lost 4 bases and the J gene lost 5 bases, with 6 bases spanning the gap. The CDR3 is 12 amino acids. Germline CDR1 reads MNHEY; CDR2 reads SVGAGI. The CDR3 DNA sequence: TGTGCCAGCAGTTCACTTCACAATGAGCAGTTCTTC. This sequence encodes CASSSLHNEQFF.

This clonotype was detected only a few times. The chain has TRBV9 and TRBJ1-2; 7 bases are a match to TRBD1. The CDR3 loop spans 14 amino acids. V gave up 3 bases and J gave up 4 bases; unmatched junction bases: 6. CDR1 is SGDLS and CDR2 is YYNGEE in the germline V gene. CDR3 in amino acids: CASSAAGTVYGYTF. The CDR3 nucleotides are TGTGCCAGCAGCGCAGCCGGGACAGTCTATGGCTACACCTTC.

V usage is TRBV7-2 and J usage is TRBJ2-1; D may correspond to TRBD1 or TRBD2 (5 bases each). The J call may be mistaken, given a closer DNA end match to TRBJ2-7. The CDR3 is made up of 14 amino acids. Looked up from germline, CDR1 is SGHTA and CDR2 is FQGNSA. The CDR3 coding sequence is TGTGCCAGCAGCCGCCCGGGACCATACAATGAGCAGTACTTC. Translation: CASSRPGPYNEQYF.

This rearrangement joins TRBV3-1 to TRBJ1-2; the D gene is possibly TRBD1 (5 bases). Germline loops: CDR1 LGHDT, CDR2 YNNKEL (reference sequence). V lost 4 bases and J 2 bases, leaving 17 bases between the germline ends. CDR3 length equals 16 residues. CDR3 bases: TGTGCCAGCAGCCCTGGTCCCGGGGCTCTCAACTATGGCTACACCTTC. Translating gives CASSPGPGALNYGYTF.

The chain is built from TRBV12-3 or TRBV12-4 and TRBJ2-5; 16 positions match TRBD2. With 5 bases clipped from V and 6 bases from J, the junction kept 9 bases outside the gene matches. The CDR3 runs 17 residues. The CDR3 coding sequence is TGTGCCAGCAGTCCCCCGGGACTAGCGGGAGGGGGAAAGACCCAGTACTTC. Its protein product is CASSPPGLAGGGKTQYF.

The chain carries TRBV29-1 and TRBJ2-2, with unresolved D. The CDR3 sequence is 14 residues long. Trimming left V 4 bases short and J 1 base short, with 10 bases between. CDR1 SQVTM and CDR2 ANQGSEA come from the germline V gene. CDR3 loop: CSVGWAGNTGELFF. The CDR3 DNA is TGCAGCGTTGGTTGGGCAGGGAACACCGGGGAGCTGTTTTTT.

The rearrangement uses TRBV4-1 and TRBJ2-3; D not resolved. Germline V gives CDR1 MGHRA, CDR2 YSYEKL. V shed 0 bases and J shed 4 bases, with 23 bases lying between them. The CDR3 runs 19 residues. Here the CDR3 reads CASSQDRTLTWLDSDTQYF. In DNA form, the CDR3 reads TGCGCCAGCAGCCAAGATCGGACCCTTACATGGTTGGATTCAGATACGCAGTATTTT.